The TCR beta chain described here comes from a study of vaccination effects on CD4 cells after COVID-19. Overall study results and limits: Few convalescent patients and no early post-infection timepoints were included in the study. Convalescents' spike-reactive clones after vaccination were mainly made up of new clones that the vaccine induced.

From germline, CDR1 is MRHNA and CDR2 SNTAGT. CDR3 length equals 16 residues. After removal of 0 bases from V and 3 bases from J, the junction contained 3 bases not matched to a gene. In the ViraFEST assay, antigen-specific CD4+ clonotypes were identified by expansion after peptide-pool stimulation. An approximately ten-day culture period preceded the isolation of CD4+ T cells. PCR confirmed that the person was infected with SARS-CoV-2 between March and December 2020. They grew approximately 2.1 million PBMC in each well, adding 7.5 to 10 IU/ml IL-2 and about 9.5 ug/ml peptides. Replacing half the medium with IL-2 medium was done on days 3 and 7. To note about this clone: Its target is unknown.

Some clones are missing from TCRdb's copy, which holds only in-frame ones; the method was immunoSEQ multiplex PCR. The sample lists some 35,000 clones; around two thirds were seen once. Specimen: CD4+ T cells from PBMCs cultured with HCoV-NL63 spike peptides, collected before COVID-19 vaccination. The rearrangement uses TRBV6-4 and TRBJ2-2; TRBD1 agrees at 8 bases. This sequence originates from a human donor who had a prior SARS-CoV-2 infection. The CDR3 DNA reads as TGTGCCAGCAGTGACTCGGACAGGGCAGACACCGGGGAGCTGTTTTTT. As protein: CASSDSDRADTGELFF.